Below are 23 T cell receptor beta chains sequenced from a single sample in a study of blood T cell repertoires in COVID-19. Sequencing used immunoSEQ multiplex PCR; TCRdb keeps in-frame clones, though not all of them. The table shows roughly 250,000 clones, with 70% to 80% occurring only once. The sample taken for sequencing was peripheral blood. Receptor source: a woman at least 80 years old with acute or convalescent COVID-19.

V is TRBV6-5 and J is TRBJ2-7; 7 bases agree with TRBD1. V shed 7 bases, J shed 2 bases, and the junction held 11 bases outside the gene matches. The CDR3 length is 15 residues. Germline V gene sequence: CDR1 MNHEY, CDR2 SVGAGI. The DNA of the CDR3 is TGTGCCAGCACCCAAGACAGGGCCTCGCCCTACGAGCAGTACTTC. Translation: CASTQDRASPYEQYF.

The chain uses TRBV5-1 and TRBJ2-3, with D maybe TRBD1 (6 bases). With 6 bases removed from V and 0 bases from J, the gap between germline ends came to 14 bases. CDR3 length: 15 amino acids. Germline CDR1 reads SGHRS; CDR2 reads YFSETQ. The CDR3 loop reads CASILTGRSTDTQYF. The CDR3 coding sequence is TGCGCCAGCATCCTGACAGGCCGTAGCACAGATACGCAGTATTTT. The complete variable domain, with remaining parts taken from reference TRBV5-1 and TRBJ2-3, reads KAGVTQTPRYLIKTRGQQVTLSCSPISGHRSVSWYQQTPGQGLQFLFEYFSETQRNKGNFPGRFSGRQFSNSRSEMNVSTLELGDSALYLCASILTGRSTDTQYFGPGTRLTVL.

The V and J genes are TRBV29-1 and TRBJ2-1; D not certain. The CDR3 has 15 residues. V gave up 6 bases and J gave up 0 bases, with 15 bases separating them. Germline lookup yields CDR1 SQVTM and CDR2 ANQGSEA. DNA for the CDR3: TGCAGCGTCTCCAGGTTCACGAGCTCCTACAATGAGCAGTTCTTC. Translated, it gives CSVSRFTSSYNEQFF.

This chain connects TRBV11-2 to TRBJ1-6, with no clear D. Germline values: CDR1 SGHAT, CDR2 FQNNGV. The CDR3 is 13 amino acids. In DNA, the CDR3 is TGTGGTGCGGGTTTGGCCGCGAATTCACCCCTCCACTTT. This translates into CGAGLAANSPLHF.

In DNA form, the CDR3 reads TGTGCCAGCAGCTTAGGGGGAGGTGCCTATGGCTACACCTTC. Protein: CASSLGGGAYGYTF. The rearrangement joins TRBV11-2 to TRBJ1-2; D remains ambiguous. Germline values: CDR1 SGHAT, CDR2 FQNNGV. The CDR3 contains 14 residues. With 1 base removed from V and 4 bases from J, the gap between germline ends came to 10 bases.

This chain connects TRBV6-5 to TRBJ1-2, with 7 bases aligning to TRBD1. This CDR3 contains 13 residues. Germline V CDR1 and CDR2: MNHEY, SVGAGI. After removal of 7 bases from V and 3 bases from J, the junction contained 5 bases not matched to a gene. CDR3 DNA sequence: TGTGCCAGCACCAGGGGGATAGACTATGGCTACACCTTC. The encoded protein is CASTRGIDYGYTF.

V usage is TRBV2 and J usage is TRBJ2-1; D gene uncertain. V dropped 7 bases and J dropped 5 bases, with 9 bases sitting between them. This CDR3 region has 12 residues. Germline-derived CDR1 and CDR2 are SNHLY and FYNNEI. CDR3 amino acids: CASKIRDNEQFF. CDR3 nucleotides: TGTGCCAGCAAGATACGAGACAATGAGCAGTTCTTC.

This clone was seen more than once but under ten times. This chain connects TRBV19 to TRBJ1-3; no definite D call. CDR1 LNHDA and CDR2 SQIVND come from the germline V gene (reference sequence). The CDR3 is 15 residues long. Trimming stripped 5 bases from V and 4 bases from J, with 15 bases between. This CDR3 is CASSSHRETGNTIYF. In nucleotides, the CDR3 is TGTGCCAGTAGTTCTCACCGGGAAACCGGAAACACCATATATTTT.

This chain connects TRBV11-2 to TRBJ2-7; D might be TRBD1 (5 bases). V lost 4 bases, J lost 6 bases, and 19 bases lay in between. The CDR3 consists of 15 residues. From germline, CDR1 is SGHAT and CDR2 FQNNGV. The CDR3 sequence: CASSSRVLGKGEQYF. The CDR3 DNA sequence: TGTGCCAGCAGCTCCAGGGTTCTGGGTAAAGGCGAGCAGTACTTC.

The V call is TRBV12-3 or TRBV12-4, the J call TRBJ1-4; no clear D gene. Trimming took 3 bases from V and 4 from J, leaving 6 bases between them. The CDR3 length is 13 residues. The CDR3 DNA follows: TGTGCCAGCAGTTTTTACGGTAATGAAAAACTGTTTTTT. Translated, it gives CASSFYGNEKLFF.

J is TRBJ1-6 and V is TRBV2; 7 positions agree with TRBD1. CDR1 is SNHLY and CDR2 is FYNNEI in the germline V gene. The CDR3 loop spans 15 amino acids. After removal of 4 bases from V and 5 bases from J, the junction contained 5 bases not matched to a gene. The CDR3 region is CASSGQGLHNSPLHF. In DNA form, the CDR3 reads TGTGCCAGCAGTGGACAGGGCCTACATAATTCACCCCTCCACTTT.

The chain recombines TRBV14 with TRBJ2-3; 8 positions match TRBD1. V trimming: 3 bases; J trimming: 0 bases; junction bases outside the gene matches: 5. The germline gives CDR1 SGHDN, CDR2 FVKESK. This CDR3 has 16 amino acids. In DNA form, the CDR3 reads TGTGCCAGCAGCCAGCCGGGACAGGCAAGCACAGATACGCAGTATTTT. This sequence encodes CASSQPGQASTDTQYF. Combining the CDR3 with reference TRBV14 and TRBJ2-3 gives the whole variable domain EAGVTQFPSHSVIEKGQTVTLRCDPISGHDNLYWYRRVMGKEIKFLLHFVKESKQDESGMPNNRFLAERTGGTYSTLKVQPAELEDSGVYFCASSQPGQASTDTQYFGPGTRLTVL.

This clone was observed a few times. The DNA of the CDR3 is TGTGCCAGCAGCACCCCACCGGGACTAGCGGGCGCCTACAATGAGCAGTTCTTC. Translation gives CASSTPPGLAGAYNEQFF. The chain combines TRBV7-9 with TRBJ2-1, with 12 bases aligning to TRBD2. The CDR3 spans 18 residues. Unmatched junction bases numbered 10, after V lost 5 bases and J lost 2 bases. Per the germline V gene, CDR1 is SEHNR and CDR2 is FQNEAQ (reference sequence).

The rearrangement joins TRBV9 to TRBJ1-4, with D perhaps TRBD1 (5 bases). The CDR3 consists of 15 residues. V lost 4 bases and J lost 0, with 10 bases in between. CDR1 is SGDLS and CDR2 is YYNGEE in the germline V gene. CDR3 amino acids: CASSLRTSTNEKLFF. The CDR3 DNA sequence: TGTGCCAGCAGCCTACGGACATCAACTAATGAAAAACTGTTTTTT.

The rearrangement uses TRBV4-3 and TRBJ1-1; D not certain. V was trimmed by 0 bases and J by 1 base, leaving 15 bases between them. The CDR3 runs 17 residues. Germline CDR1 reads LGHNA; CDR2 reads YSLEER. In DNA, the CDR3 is TGCGCCAGCAGCCAAGACGCATCTATTAGGAGGAACACTGAAGCTTTCTTT. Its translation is CASSQDASIRRNTEAFF.

The CDR3 DNA is TGCGCCAGCAGCTTGGCGGCGGGGGGCGCTGACACTGAAGCTTTCTTT. Translated, it gives CASSLAAGGADTEAFF. The chain uses TRBV5-1 and TRBJ1-1; D is perhaps TRBD1 (6 bases). V dropped 0 bases and J dropped 3 bases, with 15 bases sitting between them. This CDR3 is 16 amino acids long. Germline lookup yields CDR1 SGHRS and CDR2 YFSETQ.

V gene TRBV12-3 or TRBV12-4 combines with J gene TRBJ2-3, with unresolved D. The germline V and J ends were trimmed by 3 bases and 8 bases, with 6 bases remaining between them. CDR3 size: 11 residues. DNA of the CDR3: TGTGCCAGCAGTTTTGAGGTTACGCAGTATTTT. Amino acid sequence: CASSFEVTQYF.

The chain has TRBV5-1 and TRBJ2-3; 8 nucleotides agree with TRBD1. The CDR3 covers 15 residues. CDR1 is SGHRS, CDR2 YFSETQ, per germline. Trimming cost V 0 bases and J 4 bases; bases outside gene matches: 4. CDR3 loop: CASSLEGQDPDTQYF. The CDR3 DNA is TGCGCCAGCAGCTTGGAGGGACAGGATCCAGATACGCAGTATTTT.

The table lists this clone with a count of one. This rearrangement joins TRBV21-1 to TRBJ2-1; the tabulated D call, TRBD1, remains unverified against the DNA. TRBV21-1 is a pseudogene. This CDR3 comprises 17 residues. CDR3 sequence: CASSKAQGWILYNEQFF. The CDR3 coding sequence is TGTGCCAGCAGCAAAGCGCAGGGGTGGATACTTTACAATGAGCAGTTCTTC.

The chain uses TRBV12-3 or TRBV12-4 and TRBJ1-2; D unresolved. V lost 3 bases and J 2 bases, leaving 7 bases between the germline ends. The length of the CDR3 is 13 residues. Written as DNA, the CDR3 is TGTGCCAGCAGTTTTCGCAGAAACTATGGCTACACCTTC. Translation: CASSFRRNYGYTF.

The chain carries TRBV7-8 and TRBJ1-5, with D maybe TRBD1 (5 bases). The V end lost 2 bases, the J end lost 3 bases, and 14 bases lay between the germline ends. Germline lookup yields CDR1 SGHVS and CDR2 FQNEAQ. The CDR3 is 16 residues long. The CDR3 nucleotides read TGTGCCAGCAGCTTACAGGGCAGGAACTTCAATCAGCCCCAGCATTTT. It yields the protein CASSLQGRNFNQPQHF.

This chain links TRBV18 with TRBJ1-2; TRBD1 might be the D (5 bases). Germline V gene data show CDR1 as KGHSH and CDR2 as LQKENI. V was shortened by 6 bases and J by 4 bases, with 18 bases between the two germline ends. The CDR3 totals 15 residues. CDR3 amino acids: CASSQGGLGIYGYTF. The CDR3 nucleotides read TGTGCCAGCTCGCAGGGTGGATTGGGAATCTATGGCTACACCTTC.

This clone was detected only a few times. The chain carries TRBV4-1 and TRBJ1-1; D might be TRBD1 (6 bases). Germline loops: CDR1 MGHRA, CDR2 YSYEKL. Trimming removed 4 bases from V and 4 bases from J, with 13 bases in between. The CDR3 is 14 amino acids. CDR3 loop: CASSPRGGFTEAFF. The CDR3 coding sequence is TGCGCCAGCAGCCCAAGAGGGGGATTCACTGAAGCTTTCTTT.